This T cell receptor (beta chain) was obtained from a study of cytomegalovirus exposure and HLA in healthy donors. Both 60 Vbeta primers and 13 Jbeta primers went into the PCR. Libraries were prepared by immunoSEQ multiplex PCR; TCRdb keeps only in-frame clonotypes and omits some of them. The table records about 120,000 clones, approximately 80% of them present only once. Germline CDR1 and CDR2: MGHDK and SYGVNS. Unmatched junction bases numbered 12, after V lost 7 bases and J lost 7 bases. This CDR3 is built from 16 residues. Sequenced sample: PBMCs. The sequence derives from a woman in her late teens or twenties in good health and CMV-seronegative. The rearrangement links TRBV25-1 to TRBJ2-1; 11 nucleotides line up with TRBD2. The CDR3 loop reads CASTSFGSGRANEQFF. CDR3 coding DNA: TGTGCCAGCACCTCCTTTGGTAGCGGGAGGGCTAATGAGCAGTTCTTC.